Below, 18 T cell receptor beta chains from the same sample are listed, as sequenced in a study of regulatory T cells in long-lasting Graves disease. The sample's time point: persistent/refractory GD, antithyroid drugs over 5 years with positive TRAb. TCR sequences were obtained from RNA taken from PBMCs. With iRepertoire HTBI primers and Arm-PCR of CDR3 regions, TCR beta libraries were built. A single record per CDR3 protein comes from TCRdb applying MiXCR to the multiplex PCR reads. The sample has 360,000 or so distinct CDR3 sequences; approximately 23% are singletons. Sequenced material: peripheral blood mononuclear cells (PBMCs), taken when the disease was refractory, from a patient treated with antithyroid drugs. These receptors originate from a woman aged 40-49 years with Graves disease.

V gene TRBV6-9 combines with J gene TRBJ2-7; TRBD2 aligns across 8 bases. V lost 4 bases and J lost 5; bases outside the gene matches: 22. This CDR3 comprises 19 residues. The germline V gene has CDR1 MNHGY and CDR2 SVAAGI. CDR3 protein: CASSFLTDPEGGRRDEQYF. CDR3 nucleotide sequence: TGTGCCAGCAGTTTTCTCACAGATCCAGAGGGCGGGAGGAGGGACGAGCAGTACTTC.

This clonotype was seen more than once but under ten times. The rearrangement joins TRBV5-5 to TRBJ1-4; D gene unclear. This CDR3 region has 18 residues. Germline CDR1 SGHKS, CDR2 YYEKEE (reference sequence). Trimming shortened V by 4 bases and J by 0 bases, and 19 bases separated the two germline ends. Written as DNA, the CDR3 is TGTGCCAGCAGCCGTACACTATGGAGGATTGCAACTAATGAAAAACTGTTTTTT. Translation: CASSRTLWRIATNEKLFF.

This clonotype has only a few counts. CDR3 residues: CASSLRSGNSGNTIYF. CDR3 coding DNA: TGTGCCAGCAGCTTACGGTCCGGAAACTCTGGAAACACCATATATTTT. The V call is TRBV7-9, the J call TRBJ1-3; unclear D gene. The CDR3 length is 16 residues. The V gene's germline CDR1 is SEHNR and CDR2 FQNEAQ (reference sequence). Trimming removed 2 bases from V and 0 bases from J, with 11 bases in between. Supplemented by reference TRBV7-9 and TRBJ1-3, the full variable domain reads DTGVSQNPRHKITKRGQNVTFRCDPISEHNRLYWYRQTLGQGPEFLTYFQNEAQLEKSRLLSDRFSAERPKGSFSTLEIQRTEQGDSAMYLCASSLRSGNSGNTIYFGEGSWLTVV.

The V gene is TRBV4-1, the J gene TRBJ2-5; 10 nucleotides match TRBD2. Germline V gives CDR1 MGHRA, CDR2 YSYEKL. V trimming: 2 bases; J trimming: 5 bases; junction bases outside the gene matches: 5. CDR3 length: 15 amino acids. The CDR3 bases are TGCGCCAGCAGCCAAAGTCTAGCGGGAGTTGAGACCCAGTACTTC. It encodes CASSQSLAGVETQYF.

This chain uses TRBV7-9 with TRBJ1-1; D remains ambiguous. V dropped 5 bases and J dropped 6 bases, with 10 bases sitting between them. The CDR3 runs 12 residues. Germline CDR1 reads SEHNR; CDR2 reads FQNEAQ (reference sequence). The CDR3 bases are TGTGCCAGCAGCCACAGTAACGCTGAAGCTTTCTTT. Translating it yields CASSHSNAEAFF.

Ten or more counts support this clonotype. CDR3 loop: CSARWGLVGSYEQYF. CDR3 bases: TGCAGTGCTAGATGGGGACTAGTGGGCTCCTACGAGCAGTACTTC. The V and J genes are TRBV20-1 and TRBJ2-7; 8 bases fit TRBD2. V trimming: 2 bases; J trimming: 0 bases; junction bases outside the gene matches: 6. This CDR3 contains 15 residues. CDR1 and CDR2 from the germline V gene are DFQATT and SNEGSKA (reference sequence).

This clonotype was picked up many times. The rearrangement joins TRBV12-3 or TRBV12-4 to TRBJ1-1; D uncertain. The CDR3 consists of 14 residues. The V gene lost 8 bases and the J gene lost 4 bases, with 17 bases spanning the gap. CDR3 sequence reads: CASLSLSPPTEAFF. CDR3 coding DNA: TGTGCCAGCCTCTCCCTCTCCCCCCCCACTGAAGCTTTCTTT.

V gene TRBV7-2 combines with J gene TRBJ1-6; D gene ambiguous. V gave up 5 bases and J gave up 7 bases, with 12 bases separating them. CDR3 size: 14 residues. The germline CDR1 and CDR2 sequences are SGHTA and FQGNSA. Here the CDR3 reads CASSLHFLNSPLHF. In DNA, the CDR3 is TGTGCCAGCAGCCTTCATTTTCTCAATTCACCCCTCCACTTT.

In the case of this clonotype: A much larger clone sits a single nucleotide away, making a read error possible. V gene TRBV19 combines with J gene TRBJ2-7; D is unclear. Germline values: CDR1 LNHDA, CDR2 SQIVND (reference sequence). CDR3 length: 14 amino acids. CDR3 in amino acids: CAGSIGGSTYEQYF. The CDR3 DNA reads TGTGCCGGTAGTATTGGTGGGTCCACCTACGAGCAGTACTTC.

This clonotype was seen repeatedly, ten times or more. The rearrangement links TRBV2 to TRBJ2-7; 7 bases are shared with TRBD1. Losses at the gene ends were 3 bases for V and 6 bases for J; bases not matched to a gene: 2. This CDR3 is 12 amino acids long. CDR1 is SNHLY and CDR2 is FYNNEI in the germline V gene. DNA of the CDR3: TGTGCCAGCAGTGAGACAGGGACCGAGCAGTACTTC. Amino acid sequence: CASSETGTEQYF.

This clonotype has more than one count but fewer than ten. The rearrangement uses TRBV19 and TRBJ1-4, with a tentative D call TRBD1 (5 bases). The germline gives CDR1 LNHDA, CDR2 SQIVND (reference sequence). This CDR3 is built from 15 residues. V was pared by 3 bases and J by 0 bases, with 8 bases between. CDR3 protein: CASSIQGPTNEKLFF. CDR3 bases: TGTGCCAGTAGTATCCAGGGACCAACTAATGAAAAACTGTTTTTT.

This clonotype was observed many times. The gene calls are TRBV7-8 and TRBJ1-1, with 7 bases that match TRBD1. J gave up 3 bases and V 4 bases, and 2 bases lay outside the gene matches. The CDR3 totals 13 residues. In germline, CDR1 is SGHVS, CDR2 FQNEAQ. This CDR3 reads CASSYTGDTEAFF. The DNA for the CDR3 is TGTGCCAGCAGCTATACAGGGGACACTGAAGCTTTCTTT.

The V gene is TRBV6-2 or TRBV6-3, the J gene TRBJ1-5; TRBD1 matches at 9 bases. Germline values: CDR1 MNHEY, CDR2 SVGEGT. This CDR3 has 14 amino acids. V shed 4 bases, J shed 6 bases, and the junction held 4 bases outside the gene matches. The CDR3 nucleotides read TGTGCCAGCAGTTCCGGGACAGGGTTTCAGCCCCAGCATTTT. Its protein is CASSSGTGFQPQHF.

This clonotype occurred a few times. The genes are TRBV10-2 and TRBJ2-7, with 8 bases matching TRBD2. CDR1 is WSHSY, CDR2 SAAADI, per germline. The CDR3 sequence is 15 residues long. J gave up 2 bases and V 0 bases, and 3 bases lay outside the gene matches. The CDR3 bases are TGCGCCAGCAGTGAGTCTAGCGGGGCCGCCTACGAGCAGTACTTC. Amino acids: CASSESSGAAYEQYF.

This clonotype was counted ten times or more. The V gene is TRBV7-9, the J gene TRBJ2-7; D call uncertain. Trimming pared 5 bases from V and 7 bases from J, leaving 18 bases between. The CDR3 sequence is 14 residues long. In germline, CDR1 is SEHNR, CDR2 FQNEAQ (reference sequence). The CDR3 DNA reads TGTGCCAGCAGCGTAAACAGCCTCTCTAATGAGCAGTACTTC. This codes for CASSVNSLSNEQYF.

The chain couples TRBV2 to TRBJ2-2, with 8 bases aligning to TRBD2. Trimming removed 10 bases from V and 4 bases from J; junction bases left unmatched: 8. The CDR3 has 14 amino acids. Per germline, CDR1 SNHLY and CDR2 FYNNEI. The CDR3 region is CATILGGGTGELFF. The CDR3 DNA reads TGTGCCACCATTCTCGGGGGGGGCACCGGGGAGCTGTTTTTT.

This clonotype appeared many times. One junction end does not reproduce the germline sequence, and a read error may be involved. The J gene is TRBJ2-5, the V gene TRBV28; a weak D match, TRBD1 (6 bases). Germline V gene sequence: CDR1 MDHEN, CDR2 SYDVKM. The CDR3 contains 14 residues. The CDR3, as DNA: TGCGCCAGCAGCCAGGGGCGGTACCAAGAGACCCAGTACTTC. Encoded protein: CASSQGRYQETQYF.

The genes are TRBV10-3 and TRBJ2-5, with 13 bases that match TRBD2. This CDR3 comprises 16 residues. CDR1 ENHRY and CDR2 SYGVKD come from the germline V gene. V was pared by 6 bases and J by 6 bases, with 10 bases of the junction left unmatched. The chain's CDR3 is CAISAPGLAGQQTQYF. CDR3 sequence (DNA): TGTGCCATCAGCGCACCGGGACTAGCGGGACAGCAGACCCAGTACTTC.